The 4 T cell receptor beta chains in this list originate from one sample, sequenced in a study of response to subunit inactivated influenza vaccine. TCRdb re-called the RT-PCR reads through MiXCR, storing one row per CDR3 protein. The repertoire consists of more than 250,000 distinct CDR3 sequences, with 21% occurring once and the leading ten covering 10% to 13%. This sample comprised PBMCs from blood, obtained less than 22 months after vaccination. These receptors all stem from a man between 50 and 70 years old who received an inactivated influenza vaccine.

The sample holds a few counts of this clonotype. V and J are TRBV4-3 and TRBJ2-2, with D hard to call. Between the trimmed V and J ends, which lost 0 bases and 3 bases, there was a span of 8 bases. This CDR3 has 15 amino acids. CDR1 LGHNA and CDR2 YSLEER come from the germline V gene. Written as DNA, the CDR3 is TGCGCCAGCAGCCAAGATCTGGGGTACACCGGGGAGCTGTTTTTT. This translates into CASSQDLGYTGELFF.

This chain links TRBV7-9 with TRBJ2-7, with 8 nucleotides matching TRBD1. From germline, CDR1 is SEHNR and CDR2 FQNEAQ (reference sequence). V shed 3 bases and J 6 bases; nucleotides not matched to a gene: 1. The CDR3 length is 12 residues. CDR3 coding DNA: TGTGCCAGCAGCTTCGACAGGGGCGAGCAGTACTTC. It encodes CASSFDRGEQYF.

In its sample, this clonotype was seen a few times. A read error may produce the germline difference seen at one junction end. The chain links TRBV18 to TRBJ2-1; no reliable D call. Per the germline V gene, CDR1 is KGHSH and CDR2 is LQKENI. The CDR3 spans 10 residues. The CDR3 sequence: CASSDNEQFF. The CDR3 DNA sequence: TGTGCCAGCTCCGACAATGAGCAGTTCTTC.

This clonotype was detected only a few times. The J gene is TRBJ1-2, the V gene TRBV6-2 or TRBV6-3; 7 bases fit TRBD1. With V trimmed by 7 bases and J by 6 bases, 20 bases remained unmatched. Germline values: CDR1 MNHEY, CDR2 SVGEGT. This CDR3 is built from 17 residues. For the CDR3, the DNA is TGTGCCAGCATTGACTCAGGACAGGACACCTATTTGAATGGCTACACCTTC. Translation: CASIDSGQDTYLNGYTF.